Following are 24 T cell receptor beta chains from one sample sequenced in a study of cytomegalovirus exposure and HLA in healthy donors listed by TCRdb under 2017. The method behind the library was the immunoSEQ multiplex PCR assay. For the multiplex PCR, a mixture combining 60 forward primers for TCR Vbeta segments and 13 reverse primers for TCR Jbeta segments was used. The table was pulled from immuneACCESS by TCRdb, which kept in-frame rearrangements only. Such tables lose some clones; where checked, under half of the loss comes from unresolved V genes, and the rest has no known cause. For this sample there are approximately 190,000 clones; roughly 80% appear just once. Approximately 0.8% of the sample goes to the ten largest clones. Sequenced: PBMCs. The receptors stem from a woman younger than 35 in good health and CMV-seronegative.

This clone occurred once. This CDR3 reads CASSLSGTHQPQHF. The DNA for the CDR3 is TGTGCCAGCAGCTTGAGTGGGACACATCAGCCCCAGCATTTT. The chain combines TRBV5-4 with TRBJ1-5; TRBD1 might be the D (6 bases). The germline V and J ends were trimmed by 1 base and 5 bases, with 10 bases remaining between them. The length of the CDR3 is 14 residues. Looked up from germline, CDR1 is SGHNT and CDR2 is YYREEE (reference sequence).

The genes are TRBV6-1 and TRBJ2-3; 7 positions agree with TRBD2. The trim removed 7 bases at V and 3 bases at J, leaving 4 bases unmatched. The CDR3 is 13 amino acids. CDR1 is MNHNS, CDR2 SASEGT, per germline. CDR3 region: CASKSSGTDTQYF. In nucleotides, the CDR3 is TGTGCCAGCAAGTCTAGCGGAACAGATACGCAGTATTTT.

This chain's CDR3 is CASSSPNRVADGYTF. The DNA of the CDR3 is TGTGCCAGCAGTTCCCCCAACAGGGTTGCAGATGGCTACACCTTC. The V gene is TRBV28, the J gene TRBJ1-2, with a tentative D call TRBD1 (6 bases). The germline V and J ends were trimmed by 4 bases and 6 bases, with 18 bases remaining between them. This CDR3 is 15 amino acids long. Germline V gene lookup returns CDR1 MDHEN and CDR2 SYDVKM.

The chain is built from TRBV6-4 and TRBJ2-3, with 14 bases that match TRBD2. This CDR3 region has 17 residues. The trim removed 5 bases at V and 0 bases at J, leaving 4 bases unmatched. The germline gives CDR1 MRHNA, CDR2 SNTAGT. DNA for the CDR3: TGTGCCAGCAGTAGGACTAGCGGGGGGCTCAGCACAGATACGCAGTATTTT. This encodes CASSRTSGGLSTDTQYF.

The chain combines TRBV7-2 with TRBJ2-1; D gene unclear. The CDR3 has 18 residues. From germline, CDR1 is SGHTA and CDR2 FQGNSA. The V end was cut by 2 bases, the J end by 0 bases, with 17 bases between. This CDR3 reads CASSLMELSRSSYNEQFF. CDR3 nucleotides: TGTGCCAGCAGCTTAATGGAGTTGAGTCGAAGCTCCTACAATGAGCAGTTCTTC.

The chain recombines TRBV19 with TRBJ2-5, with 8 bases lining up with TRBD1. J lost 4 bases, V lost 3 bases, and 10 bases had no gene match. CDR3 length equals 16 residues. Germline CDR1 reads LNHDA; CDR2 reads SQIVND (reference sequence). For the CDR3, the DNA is TGTGCCAGTAGTATGGGCCAGGGGGCGATGAGAGAGACCCAGTACTTC. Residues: CASSMGQGAMRETQYF.

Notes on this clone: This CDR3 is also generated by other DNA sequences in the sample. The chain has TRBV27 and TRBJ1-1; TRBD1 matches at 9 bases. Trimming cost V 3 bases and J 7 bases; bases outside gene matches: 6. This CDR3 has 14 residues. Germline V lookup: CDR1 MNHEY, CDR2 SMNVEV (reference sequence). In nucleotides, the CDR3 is TGTGCCAGCAGTTTCGGACAGGGGACCAATGAAGCTTTCTTT. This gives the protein CASSFGQGTNEAFF.

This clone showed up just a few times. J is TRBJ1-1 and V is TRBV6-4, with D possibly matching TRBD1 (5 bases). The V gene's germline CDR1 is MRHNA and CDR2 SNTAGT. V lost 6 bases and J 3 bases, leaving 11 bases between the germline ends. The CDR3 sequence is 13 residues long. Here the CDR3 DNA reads TGTGCCAGCAGCGTCCGGGGGGACACTGAAGCTTTCTTT. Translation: CASSVRGDTEAFF.

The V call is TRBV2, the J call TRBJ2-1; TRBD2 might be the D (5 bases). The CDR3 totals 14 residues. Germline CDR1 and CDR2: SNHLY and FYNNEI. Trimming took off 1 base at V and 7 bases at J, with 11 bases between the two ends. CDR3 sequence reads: CASSEGGATNEQFF. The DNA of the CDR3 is TGTGCCAGCAGTGAAGGGGGAGCCACTAATGAGCAGTTCTTC.

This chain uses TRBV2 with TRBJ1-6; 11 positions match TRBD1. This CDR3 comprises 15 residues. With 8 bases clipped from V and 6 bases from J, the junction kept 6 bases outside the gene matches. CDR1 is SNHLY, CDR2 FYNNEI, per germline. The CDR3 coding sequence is TGTGCCAGCGGGGGACAGGGGGGGATTAATTCACCCCTCCACTTT. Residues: CASGGQGGINSPLHF.

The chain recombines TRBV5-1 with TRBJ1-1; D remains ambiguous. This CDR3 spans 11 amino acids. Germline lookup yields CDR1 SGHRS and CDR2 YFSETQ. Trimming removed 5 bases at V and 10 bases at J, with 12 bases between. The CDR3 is CASRRGVRAFF. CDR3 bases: TGCGCCAGCAGACGCGGGGTCCGAGCTTTCTTT.

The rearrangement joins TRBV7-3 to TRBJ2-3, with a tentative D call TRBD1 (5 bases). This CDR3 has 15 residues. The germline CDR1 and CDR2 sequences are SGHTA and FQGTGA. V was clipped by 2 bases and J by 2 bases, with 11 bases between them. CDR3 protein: CASSLGAVFTDTQYF. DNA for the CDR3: TGTGCCAGCAGCTTAGGGGCGGTCTTCACAGATACGCAGTATTTT.

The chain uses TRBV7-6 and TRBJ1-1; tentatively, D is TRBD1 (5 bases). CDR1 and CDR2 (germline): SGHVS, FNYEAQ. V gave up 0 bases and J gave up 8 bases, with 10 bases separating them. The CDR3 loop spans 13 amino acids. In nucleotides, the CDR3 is TGTGCCAGCAGCTTAGCGCCGTCAGGGGAAGCTTTCTTT. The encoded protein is CASSLAPSGEAFF.

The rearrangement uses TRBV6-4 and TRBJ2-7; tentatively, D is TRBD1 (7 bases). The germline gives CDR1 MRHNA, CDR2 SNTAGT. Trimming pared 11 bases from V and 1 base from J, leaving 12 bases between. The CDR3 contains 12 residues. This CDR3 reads CAWGDRSYEQYF. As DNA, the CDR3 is TGTGCCTGGGGGGACAGATCCTACGAGCAGTACTTC.

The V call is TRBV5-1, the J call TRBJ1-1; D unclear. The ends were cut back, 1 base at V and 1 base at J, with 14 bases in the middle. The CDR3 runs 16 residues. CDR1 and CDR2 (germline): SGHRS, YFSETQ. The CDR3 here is CASSLYGQPKNTEAFF. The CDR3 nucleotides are TGCGCCAGCAGCTTGTATGGGCAGCCCAAGAACACTGAAGCTTTCTTT.

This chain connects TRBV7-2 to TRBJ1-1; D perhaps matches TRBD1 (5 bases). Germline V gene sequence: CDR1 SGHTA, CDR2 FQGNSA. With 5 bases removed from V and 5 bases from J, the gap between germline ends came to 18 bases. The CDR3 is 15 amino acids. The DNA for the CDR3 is TGTGCCAGCAGCCGGCGGGTCGGGGGTAGAACTGAAGCTTTCTTT. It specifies CASSRRVGGRTEAFF.

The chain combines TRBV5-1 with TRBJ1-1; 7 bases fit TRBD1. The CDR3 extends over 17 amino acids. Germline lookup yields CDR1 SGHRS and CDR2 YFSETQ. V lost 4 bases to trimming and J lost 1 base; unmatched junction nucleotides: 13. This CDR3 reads CASSPSKITGANTEAFF. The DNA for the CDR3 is TGCGCCAGCAGCCCCTCAAAGATTACAGGGGCGAACACTGAAGCTTTCTTT.

The CDR3 region has the DNA TGTGCCAGCAGCTTATTACAGGGGTACACTGAAGCTTTCTTT. It encodes CASSLLQGYTEAFF. The J gene is TRBJ1-1, the V gene TRBV7-9; 7 bases agree with TRBD1. Losses at the gene ends were 2 bases for V and 3 bases for J; bases not matched to a gene: 3. The CDR3 has 14 amino acids. The germline gives CDR1 SEHNR, CDR2 FQNEAQ (reference sequence).

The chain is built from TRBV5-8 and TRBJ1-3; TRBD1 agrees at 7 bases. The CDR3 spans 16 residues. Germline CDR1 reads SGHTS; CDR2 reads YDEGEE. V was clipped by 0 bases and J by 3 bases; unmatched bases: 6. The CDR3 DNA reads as TGTGCCAGCAGCTTGGCTGCAGGGGGGTATGGAAACACCATATATTTT. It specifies CASSLAAGGYGNTIYF.

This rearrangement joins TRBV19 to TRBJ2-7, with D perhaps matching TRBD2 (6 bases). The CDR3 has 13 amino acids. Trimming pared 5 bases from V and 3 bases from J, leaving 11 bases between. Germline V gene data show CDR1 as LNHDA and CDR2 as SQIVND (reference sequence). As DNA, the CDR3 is TGTGCCAGTAGTTGGACTAATGACTACGAGCAGTACTTC. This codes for CASSWTNDYEQYF. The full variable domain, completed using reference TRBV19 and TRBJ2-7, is DGGITQSPKYLFRKEGQNVTLSCEQNLNHDAMYWYRQDPGQGLRLIYYSQIVNDFQKGDIAEGYSVSREKKESFPLTVTSAQKNPTAFYLCASSWTNDYEQYFGPGTRLTVT.

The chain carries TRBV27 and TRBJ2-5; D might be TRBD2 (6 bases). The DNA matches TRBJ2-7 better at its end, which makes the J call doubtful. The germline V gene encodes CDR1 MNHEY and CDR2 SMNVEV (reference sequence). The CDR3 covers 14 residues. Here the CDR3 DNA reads TGTGCCAGCAGTGCCCGACTAGAATCCTACGAGCAGTACTTC. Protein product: CASSARLESYEQYF.

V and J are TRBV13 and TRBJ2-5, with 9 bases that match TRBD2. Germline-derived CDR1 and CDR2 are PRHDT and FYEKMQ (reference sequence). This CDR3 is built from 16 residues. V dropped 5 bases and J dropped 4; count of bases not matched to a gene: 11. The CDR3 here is CASSLRVAGVSETQYF. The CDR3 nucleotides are TGTGCCAGCAGCCTCCGGGTAGCGGGAGTTTCAGAGACCCAGTACTTC.

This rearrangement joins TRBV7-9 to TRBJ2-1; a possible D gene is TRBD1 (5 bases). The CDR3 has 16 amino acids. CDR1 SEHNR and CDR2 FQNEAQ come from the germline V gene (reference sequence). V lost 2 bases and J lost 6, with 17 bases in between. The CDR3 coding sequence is TGTGCCAGCAGCTTACTGAGGCAGGGTAGGGCCAATGAGCAGTTCTTC. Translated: CASSLLRQGRANEQFF.

The DNA of the CDR3 is TGTGCCAGCAGCGCTAACAGGGAACCACTTACTAATGAAAAACTGTTTTTT. As protein: CASSANREPLTNEKLFF. The rearrangement links TRBV11-2 to TRBJ1-4, with D perhaps matching TRBD1 (6 bases). The CDR3 covers 17 residues. The V end lost 5 bases, the J end lost 2 bases, and 18 bases lay between the germline ends. Germline CDR1 SGHAT, CDR2 FQNNGV.